This T cell receptor beta chain was recorded in a study of cytomegalovirus exposure and HLA in healthy donors. As for the study in general: Drawn from HLA-typed donors, about 85 million unique TCRs were held in an early data release. Of around 400 genotyped donors, 75% to 90% grouped in the Caucasian-associated ancestry cluster.

Study-wide points: The classifier reportedly diagnosed cytomegalovirus status with high sensitivity and specificity.

CDR1 is MGHDK and CDR2 is SYGVNS in the germline V gene. The V and J ends lost 4 bases and 5 bases, in that order; junction bases with no gene match: 6. CDR3 length equals 14 residues. Vbeta (60) and Jbeta (13) primers were used in the PCR. TCRdb's table, derived via immunoSEQ multiplex PCR, lists solely in-frame clones and lacks some. The table has tens of thousands of clones, about two thirds seen once. Comments on this clone: Its antigen is not known.

The chain combines TRBV25-1 with TRBJ1-1; the match to TRBD1 covers 8 bases. The receptor comes from a woman between 40 and 55 years old in good health and CMV-seropositive. Sequenced input: PBMCs. The CDR3 sequence is CASSGGYRGTEAFF. Here the CDR3 DNA reads TGTGCCAGCAGTGGGGGGTACAGGGGGACTGAAGCTTTCTTT.